This T cell receptor beta chain was identified during a study of blood T cell repertoires in COVID-19 (dated by TCRdb to 2020 to 2021). About the investigation overall: Collaborator samples came from the United States, Italy and Spain and covered acute and convalescent phases of COVID-19. The material from the prospective study consisted of cDNA or gDNA derived from T cells, B-cell-depleted T cells, or PBMCs. Subjects who had been exposed to COVID-19, were actively infected with it, or had recovered from it provided the deeply sampled blood TCRbeta repertoires that made up the dataset. The repertoires were released in a freely available public database intended as a resource for research on the immune response to SARS-CoV-2. Samples were obtained from the ongoing ImmuneRACE study (first 160 participants) and from roughly 1,300 subjects provided by 6 global collaborators. Nearly every sample came with metadata listing a de-identified subject ID, COVID-19 status, age in years and sex. Where available, HLA class I and class II types were taken from metadata supplied by the sample provider and were not determined by assay-based typing.

V ends up 4 bases short and J 7 bases short, with an unmatched junction base count of 6. Measured from the cysteine to the phenylalanine, the CDR3 is 13 residues long. The retained sequence is limited to the CDR3, 39 bases, with the frame set at the first base. CDR1 and CDR2 are read off the germline V gene (reference sequence) as LGHDT and YNNKEL. TCRbeta CDR3 regions were amplified from genomic DNA using the immunoSEQ Assay, a bias-controlled multiplex PCR. The source study handled its data this way. Within the assay, amplification of reference gene primers was used to estimate how many nucleated cells each sample contained. Sequence reads were collapsed and filtered to measure the absolute abundance of every unique TCRbeta CDR3 rearrangement. For each sample, productive Simpson clonality was calculated as the square root of Simpson's diversity index across productive rearrangements. What TCRdb holds here is the immuneACCESS table cut down to in-frame rearrangements. Part of the clones is not present; checked against another copy, under half of the missing clones reflect an unresolved V gene, and the others are unexplained. The V and J calls and clone size come from that table; D and trimming were worked out from the DNA. This sample holds 55,000 to 75,000 clones; roughly three quarters were observed only once. Of the sample, 9.2% is held by the ten largest clones.

The research as a whole found: How much clinical and demographic metadata was included differed by source and by participant, and the metadata was provided uncurated.

The collaborating institutions used their own protocols to collect whole blood in K2EDTA tubes. For TCRbeta analysis, collaborators shipped samples in one of three forms: frozen whole blood, isolated PBMCs, or DNA extracted from either of those sample types. Turning to this clone: No cognate antigen has been identified for it. Base-call qualities are not available, and no considerably larger clone is one nucleotide away.

The receptor comes from a human donor in a cohort sampled during active COVID-19. Sequenced material: peripheral blood. Rearrangement joined TRBV3-1 (or the pseudogene TRBV3-2) to TRBJ1-1; the central 7 bases match TRBD1. The nucleotide sequence is TGTGCCAGCAGCCGATCTCAGGGGGGTGAAGCTTTCTTT. Its translation is CASSRSQGGEAFF.